One sample yielded the 32 T cell receptor beta chains listed below, sequenced in a study of blood T cell repertoires in COVID-19. Clones were read by immunoSEQ multiplex PCR, and TCRdb kept only the in-frame ones, dropping some. Of about 300,000 clones listed, around 84% were seen once; the top ten hold about 4.1%. Material for sequencing was PBMCs or T cells enriched from blood (not recorded which). These receptor sequences come from a man younger than 40 who had recovered from COVID-19.

The chain is built from TRBV19 and TRBJ2-7, with D possibly matching TRBD2 (6 bases). CDR3 length: 15 residues. V lost 3 bases, J lost 3 bases, and 15 bases lay in between. Germline V gene sequence: CDR1 LNHDA, CDR2 SQIVND (reference sequence). CDR3 residues: CASSIPGAGNYEQYF. CDR3 in DNA: TGTGCCAGTAGTATCCCGGGAGCGGGTAACTACGAGCAGTACTTC. The entire variable domain, with the rest obtained from reference TRBV19 and TRBJ2-7, is as follows: DGGITQSPKYLFRKEGQNVTLSCEQNLNHDAMYWYRQDPGQGLRLIYYSQIVNDFQKGDIAEGYSVSREKKESFPLTVTSAQKNPTAFYLCASSIPGAGNYEQYFGPGTRLTVT.

V usage is TRBV10-3 and J usage is TRBJ2-7, with TRBD1 as a possible D gene (8 bases). Deletions cut 5 bases from V and 11 bases from J, with 22 bases between. Germline CDR1 reads ENHRY; CDR2 reads SYGVKD. The CDR3 has 14 amino acids. This chain's CDR3 is CAISYGQGRTSEYF. The DNA of the CDR3 is TGTGCCATCAGTTACGGACAGGGACGGACTAGTGAGTACTTC.

The DNA of the CDR3 is TGTGCCACCAGTGACCGGGGACAGTATACCCCCGAAGCTTTCTTT. Amino acids: CATSDRGQYTPEAFF. The rearrangement uses TRBV24-1 and TRBJ1-1; 7 bases align to TRBD1. Germline trimming cut 4 bases from V and 8 bases from J; bases unmatched to any gene: 12. The CDR3 has 15 amino acids. Germline loops: CDR1 KGHDR, CDR2 SFDVKD.

The table lists this clone with a few counts. This chain links TRBV4-2 with TRBJ1-4; 7 bases agree with TRBD1. The CDR3 extends over 13 amino acids. V lost 5 bases and J lost 8; bases outside the gene matches: 5. In germline, CDR1 is LGHNA, CDR2 YNFKEQ. CDR3 in DNA: TGTGCCAGCAGCATCACAGGGGAAGAAAAACTGTTTTTT. Translation gives CASSITGEEKLFF.

This CDR3 is CASSKEAGCYTF. CDR3 nucleotides: TGTGCCAGCAGCAAAGAGGCCGGGTGCTACACCTTC. The V gene is TRBV21-1, the J gene TRBJ1-2. TRBV21-1 is given as a pseudogene. CDR3 size: 12 residues.

This clone was observed a handful of times. The chain couples TRBV29-1 to TRBJ1-2; TRBD1 matches at 8 bases. Looked up from germline, CDR1 is SQVTM and CDR2 is ANQGSEA. This CDR3 is built from 12 residues. J gave up 8 bases and V 2 bases, and 4 bases lay outside the gene matches. The CDR3 is CSVERTGTGYTF. In nucleotides, the CDR3 is TGCAGCGTTGAAAGGACAGGGACGGGCTACACCTTC.

V usage is TRBV5-6 and J usage is TRBJ1-6; 9 nucleotides line up with TRBD1. CDR1 is SGHDT, CDR2 YYEEEE, per germline. This CDR3 has 14 amino acids. The junction had 5 bases not matched to a gene; V was cut back by 4 bases and J by 9 bases. CDR3 region: CASSVDRGFSPLHF. The CDR3 DNA sequence: TGTGCCAGCAGCGTGGACAGGGGATTTTCACCCCTCCACTTT.

The chain is built from TRBV28 and TRBJ2-5; D is uncertain. With 7 bases removed from V and 5 bases from J, the gap between germline ends came to 17 bases. In germline, CDR1 is MDHEN, CDR2 SYDVKM. The CDR3 sequence is 14 residues long. CDR3 loop: CASTSSGPSETQYF. CDR3 in DNA: TGTGCCAGCACGTCCTCAGGTCCCTCCGAGACCCAGTACTTC.

In DNA form, the CDR3 reads TGTGCCAGCAGCTTAAACAGGGCGGGAGCTAATGAAAAACTGTTTTTT. Protein: CASSLNRAGANEKLFF. The rearrangement joins TRBV7-6 to TRBJ1-4; D is possibly TRBD1 (6 bases). Germline CDR1 reads SGHVS; CDR2 reads FNYEAQ. CDR3 length: 16 residues. The V end was cut by 2 bases, the J end by 3 bases, with 13 bases between.

CDR3 loop: CASSLETGGADNEQFF. The CDR3 bases are TGTGCCAGCAGCCTTGAGACAGGGGGCGCCGATAATGAGCAGTTCTTC. The V call is TRBV7-9, the J call TRBJ2-1, with 10 bases aligning to TRBD1. V shed 5 bases and J 7 bases; nucleotides not matched to a gene: 11. The CDR3 is 16 amino acids. Germline V lookup: CDR1 SEHNR, CDR2 FQNEAQ (reference sequence). The whole variable domain, filled in from reference TRBV7-9 and TRBJ2-1, reads DTGVSQNPRHKITKRGQNVTFRCDPISEHNRLYWYRQTLGQGPEFLTYFQNEAQLEKSRLLSDRFSAERPKGSFSTLEIQRTEQGDSAMYLCASSLETGGADNEQFFGPGTRLTVL.

The table lists this clone with a few counts. The V call is TRBV6-6, the J call TRBJ2-1, with 8 bases that match TRBD2. V lost 0 bases, J lost 9 bases, and 1 base stayed unmatched. Germline lookup yields CDR1 MNHNY and CDR2 SVGAGI (reference sequence). This CDR3 is 13 amino acids long. CDR3 nucleotide sequence: TGTGCCAGCAGTTACTCGGGACTAGGTGAGCAGTTCTTC. Protein sequence: CASSYSGLGEQFF.

The genes are TRBV7-9 and TRBJ1-1; 8 positions agree with TRBD1. V lost 3 bases and J lost 0; bases outside the gene matches: 6. Germline V gene sequence: CDR1 SEHNR, CDR2 FQNEAQ (reference sequence). The CDR3 has 16 residues. The CDR3 reads CASSFPEGQVNTEAFF. The CDR3 bases are TGTGCCAGCAGCTTCCCCGAGGGACAGGTGAACACTGAAGCTTTCTTT.

The V gene is TRBV5-1, the J gene TRBJ1-1, with TRBD1 identical over 11 bases. V dropped 5 bases and J dropped 6; count of bases not matched to a gene: 12. CDR1 and CDR2 from the germline V gene are SGHRS and YFSETQ. This CDR3 has 16 residues. The CDR3 region has the DNA TGCGCCAGCAGGGAAGGGACAGGGGGGATTTTTCCTGAAGCTTTCTTT. Protein product: CASREGTGGIFPEAFF.

This sequence joins TRBV11-3 and TRBJ2-7; possible D gene TRBD1, 5 bases. The germline gives CDR1 SGHNT, CDR2 YENEEA. Trimming removed 1 base from V and 2 bases from J, with 18 bases in between. The CDR3 is 17 amino acids. The CDR3 protein is CASSLASDQGSPYEQYF. The CDR3 DNA is TGTGCCAGCAGCTTAGCCAGTGATCAGGGTAGTCCCTACGAGCAGTACTTC. The whole variable domain, filled in from reference TRBV11-3 and TRBJ2-7, reads EAGVVQSPRYKIIEKKQPVAFWCNPISGHNTLYWYLQNLGQGPELLIRYENEEAVDDSQLPKDRFSAERLKGVDSTLKIQPAELGDSAVYLCASSLASDQGSPYEQYFGPGTRLTVT.

This clone was recorded once. The chain uses TRBV30 and TRBJ2-5, with D unresolved. V lost 1 base and J 5 bases, leaving 8 bases between the germline ends. Germline V CDR1 and CDR2: GTSNPN, SVGIG (reference sequence). The CDR3 length is 12 residues. This chain's CDR3 is CAWSGAWETQYF. The CDR3 coding sequence is TGTGCCTGGAGTGGGGCCTGGGAGACCCAGTACTTC.

J is TRBJ2-7 and V is TRBV18; 10 nucleotides agree with TRBD2. With 1 base clipped from V and 0 bases from J, the junction kept 3 bases outside the gene matches. The CDR3 has 16 residues. Germline V gene sequence: CDR1 KGHSH, CDR2 LQKENI. In nucleotides, the CDR3 is TGTGCCAGCTCACCACAGGGACTAGCGAACTCCTACGAGCAGTACTTC. It translates to CASSPQGLANSYEQYF.

This clone was detected only once. Other DNA sequences from this sample encode an identical CDR3 as well. The chain joins TRBV5-1 to TRBJ2-2; unclear D gene. The V and J ends lost 0 bases and 1 base respectively, with 7 bases between them. The CDR3 has 15 amino acids. Germline V gene data show CDR1 as SGHRS and CDR2 as YFSETQ. The CDR3 sequence is CASSLVAGNTGELFF. The CDR3, as DNA: TGCGCCAGCAGCTTGGTCGCCGGGAACACCGGGGAGCTGTTTTTT.

The chain couples TRBV5-4 to TRBJ1-6, with 12 bases lining up with TRBD1. The CDR3 covers 16 residues. Looked up from germline, CDR1 is SGHNT and CDR2 is YYREEE (reference sequence). The V segment lost 3 bases and the J segment 10 bases; nucleotides outside the gene matches: 8. The CDR3 here is CASSSSPGQGASPLHF. The CDR3 DNA follows: TGTGCCAGCAGCTCTTCCCCGGGACAGGGGGCCTCACCCCTCCACTTT.

The gene calls are TRBV7-8 and TRBJ2-1; TRBD2 aligns across 11 bases. Germline loops: CDR1 SGHVS, CDR2 FQNEAQ. The CDR3 length is 14 residues. The ends lost 3 bases at V and 8 bases at J; junction bases unmatched: 3. DNA for the CDR3: TGTGCCAGCAGCTTTAGCGGGAGGGCCTATGAGCAGTTCTTC. Protein product: CASSFSGRAYEQFF. Supplemented by reference TRBV7-8 and TRBJ2-1, the full variable domain reads GAGVSQSPRYKVAKRGQDVALRCDPISGHVSLFWYQQALGQGPEFLTYFQNEAQLDKSGLPSDRFFAERPEGSVSTLKIQRTQQEDSAVYLCASSFSGRAYEQFFGPGTRLTVL.

V is TRBV28 and J is TRBJ2-2; possible D gene TRBD1, 5 bases. V lost 3 bases, J lost 4 bases, and 15 bases lay in between. This CDR3 spans 16 amino acids. CDR1 is MDHEN and CDR2 is SYDVKM in the germline V gene. Here the CDR3 DNA reads TGTGCCAGCAGTTTTAGGGGCAGGGTGGTCACCGGGGAGCTGTTTTTT. As protein: CASSFRGRVVTGELFF.

The gene calls are TRBV29-1 and TRBJ1-1; 7 nucleotides align to TRBD1. Germline lookup yields CDR1 SQVTM and CDR2 ANQGSEA. V lost 6 bases and J lost 7; bases outside the gene matches: 5. The CDR3 covers 11 residues. The CDR3 loop is CSVADRDEAFF. CDR3 bases: TGCAGCGTCGCCGACAGGGATGAAGCTTTCTTT.

This CDR3 reads CASSIAGAFNPRGYTF. As DNA, the CDR3 is TGTGCCAGTAGTATTGCGGGGGCCTTTAACCCTCGGGGCTACACCTTC. The V and J genes are TRBV19 and TRBJ1-2; tentatively, D is TRBD1 (6 bases). Trimming took off 3 bases at V and 8 bases at J, with 22 bases between the two ends. CDR1 is LNHDA, CDR2 SQIVND, per germline (reference sequence). The CDR3 has 16 residues.

The chain uses TRBV6-6 and TRBJ2-7; 10 bases map to TRBD2. With V trimmed by 6 bases and J by 6 bases, 5 bases remained unmatched. CDR1 is MNHNY and CDR2 is SVGAGI in the germline V gene (reference sequence). This CDR3 contains 13 residues. CDR3 region: CASRASGSGEQYF. The DNA for the CDR3 is TGTGCCAGCAGGGCTAGCGGGAGTGGCGAGCAGTACTTC.

This clone was seen just once. The rearrangement links TRBV3-1 (or the pseudogene TRBV3-2) to TRBJ1-2, with 9 positions matching TRBD1. The CDR3 is 17 residues long. CDR1 and CDR2 (germline): LGHDT, YNNKEL (reference sequence). The V and J ends lost 0 bases and 7 bases, in that order; junction bases with no gene match: 12. The CDR3 coding sequence is TGTGCCAGCAGCCAAGAAAAGTTTGGACAGGGGTTCTTTGGCTACACCTTC. It codes for CASSQEKFGQGFFGYTF.

This clone was seen once. The J gene is TRBJ1-4, the V gene TRBV9; the D gene is possibly TRBD1 (5 bases). The CDR3 loop spans 18 amino acids. The V gene's germline CDR1 is SGDLS and CDR2 YYNGEE. The germline V and J ends were trimmed by 0 bases and 3 bases, with 18 bases remaining between them. The CDR3 is CASSVGSQGGRANEKLFF. The CDR3 DNA is TGTGCCAGCAGCGTAGGAAGTCAGGGTGGAAGGGCTAATGAAAAACTGTTTTTT.

The chain is built from TRBV19 and TRBJ2-7; 11 nucleotides line up with TRBD2. CDR1 is LNHDA, CDR2 SQIVND, per germline (reference sequence). The CDR3 contains 15 residues. Germline trimming cut 7 bases from V and 2 bases from J; bases unmatched to any gene: 7. This CDR3 reads CASTSGTSGPYEQYF. The CDR3 region has the DNA TGTGCCAGTACTAGCGGGACTAGCGGCCCCTACGAGCAGTACTTC.

The genes are TRBV30 and TRBJ1-1, with 7 bases aligning to TRBD1. CDR1 GTSNPN and CDR2 SVGIG come from the germline V gene (reference sequence). This CDR3 has 13 amino acids. Losses at the gene ends were 8 bases for V and 5 bases for J; bases not matched to a gene: 11. CDR3 protein: CARTDRQGTEAFF. CDR3 DNA sequence: TGTGCCCGGACGGACAGGCAGGGGACTGAAGCTTTCTTT.

The chain combines TRBV3-1 (or the pseudogene TRBV3-2) with TRBJ2-5; 9 bases agree with TRBD2. The CDR3 contains 15 residues. With 8 bases clipped from V and 3 bases from J, the junction kept 10 bases outside the gene matches. Germline CDR1 and CDR2: LGHDT and YNNKEL (reference sequence). DNA for the CDR3: TGTGCCAGCTGCGCGGGGGGGACTAGGAAAGAGACCCAGTACTTC. It codes for CASCAGGTRKETQYF.

This rearrangement joins TRBV5-6 to TRBJ1-1; TRBD1 matches 10 bases. CDR1 is SGHDT and CDR2 is YYEEEE in the germline V gene. V dropped 1 base and J dropped 3; count of bases not matched to a gene: 3. The CDR3 consists of 15 residues. CDR3 in amino acids: CASSLPDRGHTEAFF. DNA of the CDR3: TGTGCCAGCAGCTTGCCCGACAGGGGGCACACTGAAGCTTTCTTT.

This clone was detected once. The J gene is TRBJ1-6, the V gene TRBV2, with 10 bases fitting TRBD1. The CDR3 extends over 13 amino acids. The junction had 2 bases not matched to a gene; V was cut back by 8 bases and J by 7 bases. Germline lookup yields CDR1 SNHLY and CDR2 FYNNEI. CDR3 sequence: CASWTGGNSPLHF. The CDR3 DNA reads as TGTGCCAGCTGGACAGGGGGGAATTCACCCCTCCACTTT.

The genes are TRBV3-1 (or the pseudogene TRBV3-2) and TRBJ1-4; D possibly corresponds to TRBD1 (6 bases). Germline V gene lookup returns CDR1 LGHDT and CDR2 YNNKEL (reference sequence). The CDR3 loop spans 14 amino acids. The ends were cut back, 6 bases at V and 10 bases at J, with 18 bases in the middle. CDR3 bases: TGTGCCAGCAGAGAAACAGGGAATCGGGGAAAACTGTTTTTT. It codes for CASRETGNRGKLFF.

V gene TRBV9 combines with J gene TRBJ1-1; D might be TRBD1 (5 bases). V shed 3 bases and J shed 4 bases, with 16 bases lying between them. Per the germline V gene, CDR1 is SGDLS and CDR2 is YYNGEE. The CDR3 runs to 15 residues. This chain's CDR3 is CASSASPGIGTEAFF. For the CDR3, the DNA is TGTGCCAGCAGCGCCTCCCCAGGGATTGGCACTGAAGCTTTCTTT. The variable domain in full, completed from reference TRBV9 and TRBJ1-1, reads DSGVTQTPKHLITATGQRVTLRCSPRSGDLSVYWYQQSLDQGLQFLIQYYNGEERAKGNILERFSAQQFPDLHSELNLSSLELGDSALYFCASSASPGIGTEAFFGQGTRLTVV.